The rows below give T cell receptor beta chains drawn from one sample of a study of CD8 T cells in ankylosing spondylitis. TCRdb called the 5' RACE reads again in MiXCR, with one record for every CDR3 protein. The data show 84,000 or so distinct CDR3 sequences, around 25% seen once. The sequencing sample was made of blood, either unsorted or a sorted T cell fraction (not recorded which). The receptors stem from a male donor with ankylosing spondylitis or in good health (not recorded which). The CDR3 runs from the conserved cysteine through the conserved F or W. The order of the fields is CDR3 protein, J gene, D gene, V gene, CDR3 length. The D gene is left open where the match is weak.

CDR3aa: CASSLVVRTYGYTF
j_gene: TRBJ1-2
d_gene: .
v_gene: TRBV7-2
len: 14

CDR3aa: CASSYPGTHNEQFF
j_gene: TRBJ2-1
d_gene: .
v_gene: TRBV4-1
len: 14

CDR3aa: CASSLGRAANTQYF
j_gene: TRBJ2-3
d_gene: .
v_gene: TRBV7-3
len: 14

CDR3aa: CSVGGNRAEAFF
j_gene: TRBJ1-1
d_gene: .
v_gene: TRBV29-1
len: 12

CDR3aa: CASSSLAGDAEQFF
j_gene: TRBJ2-1
d_gene: TRBD2
v_gene: TRBV5-1
len: 14

CDR3aa: CASSPKQGVEDTQYF
j_gene: TRBJ2-3
d_gene: TRBD1
v_gene: TRBV27
len: 15

CDR3aa: CASSEGGRPNEKLFF
j_gene: TRBJ1-4
d_gene: .
v_gene: TRBV25-1
len: 15

CDR3aa: CSACPVRQGILDEQFF
j_gene: TRBJ2-1
d_gene: .
v_gene: TRBV20-1
len: 16

CDR3aa: CSAETSGRAGEQFF
j_gene: TRBJ2-1
d_gene: TRBD2
v_gene: TRBV20-1
len: 14

CDR3aa: CASSLSLAGHETQYF
j_gene: TRBJ2-5
d_gene: TRBD2
v_gene: TRBV27
len: 15

CDR3aa: CASSRDRDTEAFF
j_gene: TRBJ1-1
d_gene: TRBD1
v_gene: TRBV2
len: 13

CDR3aa: CASSLLTPLGNRAFF
j_gene: TRBJ1-1
d_gene: .
v_gene: TRBV5-5
len: 15

CDR3aa: CASSPIGGTENTGELFF
j_gene: TRBJ2-2
d_gene: .
v_gene: TRBV18
len: 17

CDR3aa: CSARDPGVGETQYF
j_gene: TRBJ2-5
d_gene: .
v_gene: TRBV20-1
len: 14

CDR3aa: CASRRTGNQPQHF
j_gene: TRBJ1-5
d_gene: .
v_gene: TRBV6-1
len: 13

CDR3aa: CASSRRGNEQFF
j_gene: TRBJ2-1
d_gene: .
v_gene: TRBV27
len: 12

CDR3aa: CASSQVVSRRTDTQYF
j_gene: TRBJ2-3
d_gene: .
v_gene: TRBV7-9
len: 16

CDR3aa: CASSPRLLETQYF
j_gene: TRBJ2-5
d_gene: .
v_gene: TRBV18
len: 13

CDR3aa: CASNRAEGNQPQHF
j_gene: TRBJ1-5
d_gene: .
v_gene: TRBV6-1
len: 14

CDR3aa: CASSKDSTDTQYF
j_gene: TRBJ2-3
d_gene: .
v_gene: TRBV5-1
len: 13

CDR3aa: CASSSDRDRVSGYTF
j_gene: TRBJ1-2
d_gene: TRBD1
v_gene: TRBV7-2
len: 15

CDR3aa: CASSLMLDQPQHF
j_gene: TRBJ1-5
d_gene: .
v_gene: TRBV7-6
len: 13

CDR3aa: CASSTFSAVDTEAFF
j_gene: TRBJ1-1
d_gene: .
v_gene: TRBV5-1
len: 15

CDR3aa: CASSLAFGRGNLNTEAFF
j_gene: TRBJ1-1
d_gene: .
v_gene: TRBV5-1
len: 18

CDR3aa: CSAKTSPAIYEQYF
j_gene: TRBJ2-7
d_gene: TRBD2
v_gene: TRBV20-1
len: 14

CDR3aa: CASSSRGHTNTEAFF
j_gene: TRBJ1-1
d_gene: .
v_gene: TRBV18
len: 15

CDR3aa: CASSLTGTNSYNEQFF
j_gene: TRBJ2-1
d_gene: .
v_gene: TRBV5-1
len: 16

CDR3aa: CSAGDRGTDTQYF
j_gene: TRBJ2-3
d_gene: TRBD1
v_gene: TRBV20-1
len: 13

CDR3aa: CASSVEKLADTQYF
j_gene: TRBJ2-3
d_gene: .
v_gene: TRBV9
len: 14

CDR3aa: CSANPSGSSDTQYF
j_gene: TRBJ2-3
d_gene: TRBD2
v_gene: TRBV20-1
len: 14

CDR3aa: CASSQEVNGETQYF
j_gene: TRBJ2-5
d_gene: .
v_gene: TRBV4-1
len: 14

CDR3aa: CASRTTFSSYNEQFF
j_gene: TRBJ2-1
d_gene: .
v_gene: TRBV7-6
len: 15

CDR3aa: CASSLVADTQYF
j_gene: TRBJ2-3
d_gene: .
v_gene: TRBV7-9
len: 12

CDR3aa: CASSLGLSAFTDTQYF
j_gene: TRBJ2-3
d_gene: .
v_gene: TRBV5-1
len: 16

CDR3aa: CASSRETPGTDTQYF
j_gene: TRBJ2-3
d_gene: .
v_gene: TRBV5-1
len: 15

CDR3aa: CASHPAGGPLVIYEQFF
j_gene: TRBJ2-1
d_gene: TRBD2
v_gene: TRBV6-1
len: 17

CDR3aa: CASSFGLAGSGETQYF
j_gene: TRBJ2-5
d_gene: TRBD2
v_gene: TRBV12-3/TRBV12-4
len: 16

CDR3aa: CASSLGLAGGENEQFF
j_gene: TRBJ2-1
d_gene: TRBD2
v_gene: TRBV5-1
len: 16

CDR3aa: CASSRQGEGYGYTF
j_gene: TRBJ1-2
d_gene: .
v_gene: TRBV5-1
len: 14

CDR3aa: CASSLIPGATQETQYF
j_gene: TRBJ2-5
d_gene: .
v_gene: TRBV5-1
len: 16

CDR3aa: CASSLVVSALDEQFF
j_gene: TRBJ2-1
d_gene: .
v_gene: TRBV5-1
len: 15